The 9 T cell receptor beta chains below were found in one sample sequenced in a study of T-cell memory formation after mild COVID-19. TCRdb re-analysed the 5' RACE reads in MiXCR, keeping a single row per CDR3 protein. The sample lists around 140,000 distinct CDR3 sequences, 25% occurring once. The sample consisted of PBMCs or a T cell subset sorted from them (not recorded which). These receptors all come from an adult woman who had mild COVID-19 (a few samples of this study predate the infection). Cell type and time point are not known.

The rearrangement joins TRBV15 to TRBJ2-3; D not certain. Deletions cut 5 bases from V and 6 bases from J, with 18 bases between. Germline values: CDR1 LNHNV, CDR2 YYDKDF (reference sequence). This CDR3 is 15 amino acids long. The CDR3 loop is CATSSVATRPDTQYF. DNA of the CDR3: TGTGCCACCAGCTCGGTCGCGACCCGCCCGGATACGCAGTATTTT.

V and J are TRBV20-1 and TRBJ1-1, with D unclear. V gave up 3 bases and J gave up 4 bases, with 12 bases separating them. The CDR3 extends over 13 amino acids. Germline V gene data show CDR1 as DFQATT and CDR2 as SNEGSKA (reference sequence). CDR3 sequence (DNA): TGCAGTGCTAGTTCGGGAGGTCCCACTGAAGCTTTCTTT. It translates to CSASSGGPTEAFF.

The genes are TRBV24-1 and TRBJ2-5; 7 positions agree with TRBD2. V lost 0 bases, J lost 2 bases, and 5 bases stayed unmatched. Germline V lookup: CDR1 KGHDR, CDR2 SFDVKD. This CDR3 has 16 amino acids. CDR3 DNA sequence: TGTGCCACCAGTGATTTGGGGGACTATCCACAAGAGACCCAGTACTTC. As protein: CATSDLGDYPQETQYF.

This clonotype appeared once. This chain joins TRBV7-3 and TRBJ2-2; 9 bases match TRBD2. The CDR3 extends over 15 amino acids. V trimming: 2 bases; J trimming: 7 bases; junction bases outside the gene matches: 5. Germline loops: CDR1 SGHTA, CDR2 FQGTGA. Here the CDR3 DNA reads TGTGCCAGCAGCTTAGCGGGAGGGCTGAGCGGGGAGCTGTTTTTT. It codes for CASSLAGGLSGELFF.

This clonotype has just a few counts. This rearrangement joins TRBV30 to TRBJ2-7; no firm D call. The CDR3 runs 12 residues. Per germline, CDR1 GTSNPN and CDR2 SVGIG (reference sequence). Between the trimmed V and J ends, which lost 3 bases and 1 base, there was a span of 7 bases. Written as DNA, the CDR3 is TGTGCCTGGAGGGCACAGTCCTACGAGCAGTACTTC. Amino acids: CAWRAQSYEQYF.

This clonotype has just a few counts. The V and J genes are TRBV27 and TRBJ2-7; the match to TRBD1 covers 9 bases. The CDR3 is 13 amino acids. V trimming: 9 bases; J trimming: 4 bases; junction bases outside the gene matches: 7. From germline, CDR1 is MNHEY and CDR2 SMNVEV (reference sequence). The CDR3 loop reads CASQHDRGYEQYF. The CDR3 region has the DNA TGTGCCAGTCAGCACGACAGGGGGTACGAGCAGTACTTC.

This rearrangement joins TRBV20-1 to TRBJ2-5; possibly TRBD2 for D (6 bases). CDR1 and CDR2 from the germline V gene are DFQATT and SNEGSKA (reference sequence). Trimming cost V 6 bases and J 2 bases, with 19 bases left between them. CDR3 size: 15 residues. CDR3 in DNA: TGCAGTGCCCAAGCCCCCGGGACTTCTCAAGAGACCCAGTACTTC. Protein sequence: CSAQAPGTSQETQYF.

The rearrangement joins TRBV7-6 to TRBJ1-4, with 8 bases aligning to TRBD1. V shed 5 bases and J 8 bases; nucleotides not matched to a gene: 10. Germline V CDR1 and CDR2: SGHVS, FNYEAQ. The CDR3 extends over 15 amino acids. The CDR3 protein is CASSVWTGLGEKLFF. The CDR3 region has the DNA TGTGCCAGCAGCGTATGGACAGGGCTGGGCGAAAAACTGTTTTTT.

The chain recombines TRBV2 with TRBJ2-1; TRBD2 agrees at 13 bases. This CDR3 has 14 residues. Germline V gene sequence: CDR1 SNHLY, CDR2 FYNNEI. The ends lost 7 bases at V and 7 bases at J; junction bases unmatched: 4. Here the CDR3 reads CASTGLAGVNEQFF. The CDR3 nucleotides read TGTGCCAGCACCGGACTAGCGGGAGTTAATGAGCAGTTCTTC.